The rows below give T cell receptor beta chains drawn from one sample of a study of vaccination and CD4 T cells after COVID-19. Antigens of these TCRs are unknown. Via MiXCR, TCRdb re-called the PCR reads, giving one row per CDR3 protein. The sample holds some 20,000 distinct CDR3 sequences, approximately 42% seen once. The starting material was CD4+ T cells from blood, cultured in vitro, obtained before SARS-CoV-2 vaccination. These receptors originate from a human donor who had recovered from COVID-19. CDR3s leave out the opening cysteine and the closing phenylalanine or tryptophan. Fields, in order: V gene, J gene, D gene, CDR3 protein. D genes are given only for firm matches.

TRBV28	TRBJ2-2	-	ASSLTGTNTGKLF
TRBV11-3	TRBJ2-5	TRBD2	ASSAGASGSFETQY
TRBV19	TRBJ1-5	-	ASSEGGGQPQH
TRBV7-6	TRBJ2-1	TRBD1	ASSPGQYNEQF
TRBV29-1	TRBJ1-1	-	SVEGRVSTEAF
TRBV27	TRBJ2-1	TRBD2	ASSLWTSGRALNEQF
TRBV2	TRBJ2-6	-	ASKGTGANVLT
TRBV29-1	TRBJ2-5	-	SVDAYQETQY
TRBV6-1	TRBJ1-5	-	ASSEAVAGNQPQH
TRBV29-1	TRBJ1-1	TRBD1	SVDPGQGPPGTLNTEAF
TRBV20-1	TRBJ1-1	-	SADYLGGPAEAF
TRBV4-3	TRBJ2-7	-	ASSQEGNEQY
TRBV15	TRBJ1-5	-	ATSNDYSNQPQH
TRBV10-3	TRBJ1-1	-	AISESWSGQDSEAF
TRBV21-1	TRBJ1-5	-	ASSNRGTRRNQPQH
TRBV7-2	TRBJ2-7	-	ASSLASLGSPYEQY